This T cell receptor (beta chain) derives from a study of blood T cell repertoires in COVID-19. Germline lookup yields CDR1 KGHDR and CDR2 SFDVKD. The trim removed 3 bases at V and 4 bases at J, leaving 6 bases unmatched. The CDR3 runs to 16 residues. Measured with immunoSEQ multiplex PCR; TCRdb has only the in-frame clones, and not every one. The table lists 450,000 to 500,000 clones, around nine tenths of them singletons. This clone showed up just once. This receptor was obtained from an older woman who had recovered from COVID-19. V usage is TRBV24-1 and J usage is TRBJ2-5, with TRBD1 identical over 11 bases. The sample was PBMCs or T cells enriched from blood (not recorded which). CDR3 sequence reads: CATSDPGDRGSETQYF. The CDR3 DNA reads as TGTGCCACCAGTGATCCAGGGGACAGGGGGTCAGAGACCCAGTACTTC.